A selection of T cell receptor beta chains follows, all from one sample in a study of blood T cell repertoires in COVID-19. Data came from immunoSEQ multiplex PCR; TCRdb stores just in-frame clones and leaves some out. The sample records 350,000 to 500,000 clones, 70% to 90% being singletons. The sequencing sample was made of PBMCs or T cells enriched from blood (not recorded which). The receptors here all came from a woman younger than 30 who had been exposed to COVID-19. CDR3s include the opening cysteine and the closing phenylalanine or tryptophan. D genes are given only for firm matches. Not all rows give a size; the values are once, few, many and, for expanded clones, a class.

>TRBJ2-2|NA|NA|TRBV29-1
CSVEGAIGGASNTGELFF
TGCAGCGTTGAAGGGGCGATTGGGGGGGCCTCGAACACCGGGGAGCTGTTTTTT
>TRBJ1-2|TRBD1|once|TRBV28
CASSPTGGGYGYTF
TGTGCCAGCAGTCCGACAGGGGGCGGCTATGGCTACACCTTC
>TRBJ1-4|TRBD1|once|TRBV7-9
CASSKWTGNFATNEKLFF
TGTGCCAGCAGCAAATGGACAGGGAACTTTGCAACTAATGAAAAACTGTTTTTT
>TRBJ1-2|NA|NA|TRBV28
CASAPGGGNYGYTF
TGTGCCAGCGCCCCAGGAGGCGGGAACTATGGCTACACCTTC
>TRBJ1-1|NA|NA|TRBV28
CASSSPSGQLNTEAFF
TGTGCCAGCAGTTCCCCCTCTGGACAGCTGAACACTGAAGCTTTCTTT
>TRBJ2-1|TRBD2|NA|TRBV9
CASSHSGGAYNEQFF
TGTGCCAGCAGCCATAGCGGGGGGGCTTACAATGAGCAGTTCTTC
>TRBJ1-3|NA|NA|TRBV9
CASSAGSGKPGNTIYF
TGTGCCAGCAGCGCAGGGTCGGGCAAGCCTGGCAACACCATATATTTT
>TRBJ1-5|NA|NA|TRBV7-9
CASTDSDSNQPQHF
TGTGCCAGCACCGACAGCGATAGCAATCAGCCCCAGCATTTT
>TRBJ2-3|NA|once|TRBV6-6
CASSRDPRISTDTQYF
TGTGCCAGCAGTCGAGACCCTAGAATCAGCACAGATACGCAGTATTTT
>TRBJ1-1|NA|NA|TRBV6-5
CASSYSTGEAFF
TGTGCCAGCAGTTACTCTACAGGTGAAGCTTTCTTT
>TRBJ1-1|NA|NA|TRBV19
CASSIDMGGNTEAFF
TGTGCCAGTAGTATAGATATGGGGGGAAACACTGAAGCTTTCTTT
>TRBJ2-7|NA|NA|TRBV2
CASQRSTYEQYF
TGTGCCAGCCAACGCAGTACCTACGAGCAGTACTTC
>TRBJ2-7|TRBD2|once|TRBV7-2
CASSLTGTRGIYEQYF
TGTGCCAGCAGCTTAACAGGGACTAGGGGGATCTACGAGCAGTACTTC
>TRBJ2-1|TRBD1|once|TRBV28
CASSLETQGAVGHEQFF
TGTGCCAGCAGTTTGGAAACCCAGGGGGCGGTGGGCCATGAGCAGTTCTTC
>TRBJ2-2|TRBD1|NA|TRBV27
CASSTGVNTGELFF
TGTGCCAGCAGCACAGGGGTTAACACCGGGGAGCTGTTTTTT
>TRBJ2-7|TRBD1|NA|TRBV5-6
CASSGGTGGEQYF
TGTGCCAGCAGTGGTGGGACAGGGGGCGAGCAGTACTTC
>TRBJ2-7|TRBD2|NA|TRBV7-2
CASSPQAGGNEQYF
TGTGCCAGCAGCCCTCAAGCGGGAGGGAATGAGCAGTACTTC
>TRBJ2-7|NA|few|TRBV2
CASTPGLDPEQYF
TGTGCCAGCACCCCGGGGTTGGACCCTGAGCAGTACTTC
>TRBJ1-1|NA|NA|TRBV7-9
CASSLGAGRMNTEAFF
TGTGCCAGCAGCTTAGGGGCAGGGCGTATGAACACTGAAGCTTTCTTT
>TRBJ2-3|NA|few|TRBV9
CASSVATVGGNTDTQYF
TGTGCCAGCAGCGTAGCTACAGTCGGGGGAAACACAGATACGCAGTATTTT
>TRBJ1-2|TRBD1|once|TRBV5-5
CASSLDGWQGQGAGYTF
TGTGCCAGCAGCTTGGACGGCTGGCAAGGACAGGGGGCTGGCTACACCTTC
>TRBJ1-6|NA|NA|TRBV20-1
CSASNQGSSPLHF
TGCAGTGCTAGTAACCAGGGGAGTTCACCCCTCCACTTT
>TRBJ2-7|NA|NA|TRBV3-1/TRBV3-2
CASSPMGHYEQYF
TGTGCCAGCAGCCCGATGGGACACTACGAGCAGTACTTC
>TRBJ1-5|NA|NA|TRBV28
CASSPQQGSNQPQHF
TGTGCCAGCAGCCCCCAACAGGGAAGCAATCAGCCCCAGCATTTT
>TRBJ2-7|NA|NA|TRBV2
CASSGVQDSYEQYF
TGTGCCAGCAGTGGGGTACAGGACTCCTACGAGCAGTACTTC
>TRBJ1-1|TRBD1|NA|TRBV19
CASSISGTGLTEAFF
TGTGCCAGTAGTATCTCCGGGACAGGGCTCACTGAAGCTTTCTTT
>TRBJ1-2|TRBD1|NA|TRBV23-1
CASSSSRKLWDRLGRGGYTF
TGCGCCAGCAGCTCGAGCCGGAAGCTTTGGGACAGGCTCGGAAGAGGTGGCTACACCTTC
>TRBJ2-1|TRBD2|once|TRBV19
CASSRPSGGASYNEQFF
TGTGCCAGTAGTCGGCCTAGCGGGGGGGCTTCCTACAATGAGCAGTTCTTC
>TRBJ2-1|NA|few|TRBV11-2
CASSLVGRLGQNEQFF
TGTGCCAGCAGCTTAGTGGGGCGCCTAGGACAAAATGAGCAGTTCTTC
>TRBJ1-2|TRBD1|NA|TRBV7-3
CASSLDSETGRNYGYTF
TGTGCCAGCAGCTTAGATAGTGAGACAGGGAGAAACTATGGCTACACCTTC
>TRBJ2-5|TRBD1|NA|TRBV7-9
CASSLGTGGDETQYF
TGTGCCAGCAGCTTAGGGACAGGGGGCGATGAGACCCAGTACTTC
>TRBJ1-1|NA|once|TRBV15
CATSRDVRNTEAFF
TGTGCCACCAGCAGAGATGTTCGGAACACTGAAGCTTTCTTT
>TRBJ1-5|NA|NA|TRBV6-5
CASRPGILNQPQHF
TGTGCCAGCAGGCCCGGGATTTTAAATCAGCCCCAGCATTTT
>TRBJ2-5|NA|NA|TRBV14
CASSQSQRFGGPQETQYF
TGTGCCAGCAGCCAATCGCAGAGGTTCGGGGGGCCACAAGAGACCCAGTACTTC
>TRBJ2-5|NA|NA|TRBV27
CASSPRRGVRETQYF
TGTGCCAGCAGCCCCAGGCGGGGAGTCCGGGAGACCCAGTACTTC
>TRBJ1-3|TRBD1|NA|TRBV3-1/TRBV3-2
CASSQDGTGYNGGNTIYF
TGTGCCAGCAGCCAAGATGGGACAGGGTACAATGGGGGAAACACCATATATTTT